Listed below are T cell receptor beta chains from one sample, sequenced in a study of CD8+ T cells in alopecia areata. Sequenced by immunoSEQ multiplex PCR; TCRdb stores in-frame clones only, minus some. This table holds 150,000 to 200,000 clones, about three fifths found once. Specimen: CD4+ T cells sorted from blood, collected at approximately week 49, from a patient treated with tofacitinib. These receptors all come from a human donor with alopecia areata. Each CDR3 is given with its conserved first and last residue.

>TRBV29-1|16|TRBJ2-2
CSVVSGPQPNTGELFF
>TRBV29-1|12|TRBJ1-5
CSVSQGGQPQHF
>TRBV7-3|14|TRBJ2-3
CASSRRPSTDTQYF
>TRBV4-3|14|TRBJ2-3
CASSQDAAGDTQYF
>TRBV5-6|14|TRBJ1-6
CASKGGAYNSPLHF
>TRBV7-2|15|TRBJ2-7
CASSSQGRLSYEQYF
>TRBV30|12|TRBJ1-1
CACDRGLREAFF
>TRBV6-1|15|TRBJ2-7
CASSEPGHATYEQYF
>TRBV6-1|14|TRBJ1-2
CASSEKRRETGYTF
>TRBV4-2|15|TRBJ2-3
CASSHGLVGTDTQYF
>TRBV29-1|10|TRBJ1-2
CSVDGYGYTF
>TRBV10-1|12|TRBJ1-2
CASSDYSYGYTF
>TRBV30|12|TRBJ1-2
CAGSERFVGYTF
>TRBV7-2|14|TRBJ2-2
CASSTSGGTGELFF
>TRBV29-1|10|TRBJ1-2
CSVEQDGYTF
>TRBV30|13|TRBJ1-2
CAWSVIGGGGYTF
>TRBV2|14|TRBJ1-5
CATANREGHQPQHF
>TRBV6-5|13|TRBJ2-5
CASKALDQETQYF
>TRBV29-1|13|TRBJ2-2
CSADLMNTGELFF
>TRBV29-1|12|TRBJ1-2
CSVAPGSYGYTF
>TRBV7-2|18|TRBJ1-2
CASSSTTGTALLSGGYTF
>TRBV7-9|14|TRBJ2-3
CASSSTSGTDTQYF
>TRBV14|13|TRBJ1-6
CASSQLDNSPLHF
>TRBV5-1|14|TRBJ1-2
CASSLEAQGSGYTF
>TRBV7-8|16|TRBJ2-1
CASSPLSRGIGNEQFF
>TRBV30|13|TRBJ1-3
CAWTRDRGNTIYF
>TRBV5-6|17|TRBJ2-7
CASSTHPGLRLLYEQYF
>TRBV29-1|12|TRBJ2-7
CSVRGTHYEQYF
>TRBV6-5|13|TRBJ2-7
CASSYPGSREQYF
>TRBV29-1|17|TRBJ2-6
CSVEDRVKGSGANVLTF
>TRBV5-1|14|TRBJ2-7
CATPGDRGPYEQYF
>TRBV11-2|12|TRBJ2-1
CASSGNSNEQFF
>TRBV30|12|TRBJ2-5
CAWSKGTATQYF
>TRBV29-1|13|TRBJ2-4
CSVDSGAKNIQYF
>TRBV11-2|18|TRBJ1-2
CASSGHRDTKKPSYGYTF
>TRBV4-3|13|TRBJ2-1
CASSPGGQGEQFF
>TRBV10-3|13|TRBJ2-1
CAIRTSDRNEQFF
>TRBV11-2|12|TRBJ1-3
CASSRTKDTIYF
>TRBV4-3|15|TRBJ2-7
CASSQYLAGDYEQYF
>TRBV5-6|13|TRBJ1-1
CASSWGDNTEAFF